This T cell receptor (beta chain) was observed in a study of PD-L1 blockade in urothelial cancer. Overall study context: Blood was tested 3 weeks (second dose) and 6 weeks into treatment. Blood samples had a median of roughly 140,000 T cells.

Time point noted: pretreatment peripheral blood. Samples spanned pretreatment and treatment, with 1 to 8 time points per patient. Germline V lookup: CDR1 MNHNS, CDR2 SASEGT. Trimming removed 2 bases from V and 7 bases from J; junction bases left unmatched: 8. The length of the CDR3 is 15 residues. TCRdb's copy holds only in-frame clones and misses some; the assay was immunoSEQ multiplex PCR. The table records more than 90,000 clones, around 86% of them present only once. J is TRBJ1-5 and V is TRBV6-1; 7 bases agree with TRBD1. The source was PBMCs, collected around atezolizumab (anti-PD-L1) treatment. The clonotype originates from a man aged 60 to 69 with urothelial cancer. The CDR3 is CASSEIRQGGQPQHF. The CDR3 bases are TGTGCCAGCAGTGAAATAAGACAGGGCGGACAGCCCCAGCATTTT.